This T cell receptor beta chain was profiled in a study of regulatory T cells in long-lasting Graves disease. This sample's time point: newly diagnosed GD, antithyroid drugs for less than 3 months. Preparation of the TCR library used RNA extracted from PBMCs. Combining iRepertoire HTBI primers with Arm-PCR of CDR3 regions, the authors built TCR beta libraries. TCRdb independently ran MiXCR on the multiplex PCR reads; one entry per CDR3 protein. The table has about 330,000 distinct CDR3 sequences, under 20% seen once. The sample holds many counts of this clonotype. These data were also reused for a study on T cells in Graves' hyperthyroidism and ophthalmopathy. Turning to that study: Diagnosis of hyperthyroidism was new in patients aged 18 to 65, and its duration was under 2 months.

Sample: peripheral blood mononuclear cells (PBMCs), taken at new diagnosis, from a patient treated with antithyroid drugs. This clonotype was obtained from a woman aged 18-29 years with Graves disease.

The CDR3 region is CSARRGGANTEAFF. For the CDR3, the DNA is TGCAGTGCTAGAAGGGGCGGTGCGAACACTGAAGCTTTCTTT. The chain combines TRBV20-1 with TRBJ1-1; D might be TRBD1 (5 bases). This CDR3 is 14 amino acids long. Deletions cut 2 bases from V and 1 base from J, with 11 bases between. Germline values: CDR1 DFQATT, CDR2 SNEGSKA (reference sequence).